A selection of T cell receptor beta chains follows, all from one sample in a study of monozygotic twins with inflammatory bowel disease. TCRdb reprocessed the 5' RACE reads; each CDR3 protein has one entry and no DNA is given. This sample's table reports under 200,000 distinct CDR3 sequences. The sample consisted of blood. Every receptor here comes from a human donor with ulcerative colitis or Crohn's disease, or a healthy co-twin of an affected twin (not recorded which). The CDR3 runs from the conserved cysteine through the conserved F or W.

cdr3_aa,j_call,v_call
CASSPRTGDNSPLHF,TRBJ1-6,TRBV7-2
CASSQDRGLARDTQYF,TRBJ2-3,TRBV3-1
CSARAEDHSYNEQFF,TRBJ2-1,TRBV20-1
CSVEPQNWWGGDTQYF,TRBJ2-3,TRBV29-1
CASSSLAGGRDTQYF,TRBJ2-3,TRBV28
CASSWGSGPQETQYF,TRBJ2-5,TRBV5-6
CASRPSDNQPQHF,TRBJ1-5,TRBV12-3/TRBV12-4
CASSGGTSFLSYNEQFF,TRBJ2-1,TRBV5-6
CASSLVGAGATEAFF,TRBJ1-1,TRBV5-1
CASSLRPGGSYNEQFF,TRBJ2-1,TRBV5-4
CASFLSPGQGGETQYF,TRBJ2-5,TRBV6-1
CASSQTELSYEQYF,TRBJ2-7,TRBV6-1
CATSHSDRRDEQFF,TRBJ2-1,TRBV15
CASSLRGAENTEAFF,TRBJ1-1,TRBV7-3
CASRHRRVSYNEQFF,TRBJ2-1,TRBV2
CASSLRAGGTEAFF,TRBJ1-1,TRBV5-6
CASSFAGMPNYGYTF,TRBJ1-2,TRBV5-1
CASSFGREETQYF,TRBJ2-5,TRBV7-6
CSARGYRGATSTNEKLFF,TRBJ1-4,TRBV20-1
CASSLAAGGPYEQYF,TRBJ2-7,TRBV7-2
CASSSRLPGTFTDTQYF,TRBJ2-3,TRBV6-2/TRBV6-3
CASSGGIAGGYNEQFF,TRBJ2-1,TRBV2
CASSLGVDRVSSTHEQFF,TRBJ2-1,TRBV12-3/TRBV12-4
CSANPGYEQYF,TRBJ2-7,TRBV20-1
CASSSRSGEREQYF,TRBJ2-7,TRBV7-2
CASSPRTGGREKLFF,TRBJ1-4,TRBV19
CSARDLENWGAYEQYF,TRBJ2-7,TRBV20-1
CSAGGAGGPYNEQFF,TRBJ2-1,TRBV20-1
CSAPVAGVDTQYF,TRBJ2-3,TRBV20-1
CASSYPQDPFTEAFF,TRBJ1-1,TRBV12-3/TRBV12-4
CASSQASSQDQPQHF,TRBJ1-5,TRBV4-2
CASSRDTANEKLFF,TRBJ1-4,TRBV5-1
CASSLTPRGYTEAFF,TRBJ1-1,TRBV7-3
CASSWDREGTQYF,TRBJ2-5,TRBV12-3/TRBV12-4
CASSPSRQGGTDTQYF,TRBJ2-3,TRBV5-1
CASSESPRHDGNTIYF,TRBJ1-3,TRBV6-1
CASSGTTNTGELFF,TRBJ2-2,TRBV6-4
CASSVDFNQPQHF,TRBJ1-5,TRBV9
CASSLVSMNTEAFF,TRBJ1-1,TRBV5-1
CASSLELGENTEAFF,TRBJ1-1,TRBV5-1
CASTPTGTFQETQYF,TRBJ2-5,TRBV6-1
CASSVGGGPYNEQFF,TRBJ2-1,TRBV9
CASSFLQGEGTEAFF,TRBJ1-1,TRBV5-1
CASSTAGTSGRAYEQYF,TRBJ2-7,TRBV7-2
CASSPKWGDPRGNEQFF,TRBJ2-1,TRBV11-2
CSVSPAPPTDTQYF,TRBJ2-3,TRBV29-1
CASSPLGGNIQYF,TRBJ2-4,TRBV4-2
CASIRDRLSNEQFF,TRBJ2-1,TRBV2
CASSSPPGLYNEQFF,TRBJ2-1,TRBV7-2